The clone carrying this T cell receptor beta chain was seen a few times. Its antigen is undetermined. These data come from a study of OX40 agonist ivuxolimab in advanced cancers. Study background: Patients were dosed with the agonistic anti-OX40 (CD134) antibody ivuxolimab. Intravenous ivuxolimab was administered to patients every 2 weeks at 0.01 to 10 mg/kg. Partial responses were observed in three patients, of whom one had hepatocellular carcinoma and two had cutaneous melanoma. Study-wide results and caveats: Both CD4+ and CD8+ T cell populations in blood had undergone clonal expansion by week 6 at 0.1 to 3.0 mg/kg.

TCRdb keeps only in-frame clones here, not all; method: immunoSEQ multiplex PCR. Among about 50,000 clones listed, roughly 77% were seen once. This sequence was found in an adult with an advanced solid tumor such as melanoma, head and neck, liver or kidney cancer. Sample: CD4+ or CD8+ T cells sorted from blood, taken in a trial of the OX40 agonist ivuxolimab.

Here the CDR3 DNA reads TGTGCCAGCATACCTATACAAGGGGGGGCTCGAGATACGCAGTATTTT. It yields the protein CASIPIQGGARDTQYF. The rearrangement uses TRBV11-2 and TRBJ2-3, with D perhaps matching TRBD2 (7 bases). The V end was cut by 7 bases, the J end by 5 bases, with 22 bases between. There are 16 residues in the CDR3. The germline gives CDR1 SGHAT, CDR2 FQNNGV.